This T cell receptor (beta chain) was recorded in a study of CD8+ T cells in alopecia areata. As for the study in general: Administration of oral tofacitinib to treated patients was at 5 to 10 mg twice daily. Percent affected scalp area, the SALT score, rated treated patients' severity. Tofacitinib was given for 6 to 18 months, then stopped for 6 months. The study, taken as a whole, reports: Scalp clonality decreased significantly with tofacitinib, and so did expanded CD8+ clones among the top 100.

Isolated RNA was reverse transcribed into cDNA used as the sequencing template. Assay used: immunoSEQ multiplex PCR; TCRdb lists only in-frame clones, some missing. The sample has 150,000 to 200,000 clones, roughly 60% seen once. Germline V gene lookup returns CDR1 LGHNA and CDR2 YSLEER. J was trimmed by 4 bases and V by 1 base; bases with no gene match: 4. The CDR3 consists of 15 residues. On this clone itself: Its antigen is still unknown.

The treatment denotes: oral pan-JAK inhibitor, 5-10 mg twice daily. The sample here was CD4+ T cells sorted from blood, taken at week 24, from a patient treated with tofacitinib. V usage is TRBV4-3 and J usage is TRBJ2-4; TRBD1 agrees at 7 bases. The origin of this receptor is a human donor with alopecia areata. The CDR3 loop reads CASSQVNRGKNIQYF. The CDR3 region has the DNA TGCGCCAGCAGCCAAGTCAACAGGGGAAAAAACATTCAGTACTTC.